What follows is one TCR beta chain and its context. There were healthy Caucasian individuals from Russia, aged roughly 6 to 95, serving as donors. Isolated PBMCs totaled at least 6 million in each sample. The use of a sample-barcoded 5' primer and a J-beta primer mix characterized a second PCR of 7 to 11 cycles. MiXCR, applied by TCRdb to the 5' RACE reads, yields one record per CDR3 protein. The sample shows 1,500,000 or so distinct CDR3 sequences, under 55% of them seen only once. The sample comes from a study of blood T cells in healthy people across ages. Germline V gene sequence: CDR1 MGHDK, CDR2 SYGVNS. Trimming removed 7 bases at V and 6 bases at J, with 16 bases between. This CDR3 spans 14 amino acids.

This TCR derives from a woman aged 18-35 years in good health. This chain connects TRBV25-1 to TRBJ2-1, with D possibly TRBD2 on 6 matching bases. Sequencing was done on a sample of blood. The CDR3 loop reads CASTGTPKSNEQFF. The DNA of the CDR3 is TGTGCCAGCACTGGGACTCCCAAATCCAATGAGCAGTTCTTC.